Following are 15 T cell receptor beta chains from one sample sequenced in a study of beta chain features in type 1 diabetes. Antigens for these TCRs are unknown. General study results and limits: TCRB CDR3 length was moderately but significantly reduced in all four CD4+ subsets of Type 1 diabetes patients.

The authors reverse transcribed all of the isolated RNA, so sequencing captured expressed TCRB transcripts. Clones were read by immunoSEQ multiplex PCR, and TCRdb kept only the in-frame ones, dropping some. The sample lists 200,000 to 300,000 clones, approximately 15% occurring once. Specimen: naive CD4+ T cells from blood. The receptors come from a man aged 30 to 45 with type 1 diabetes.

A few counts support this clone. The rearrangement uses TRBV10-3 and TRBJ1-6, with D maybe TRBD1 (5 bases). Germline lookup yields CDR1 ENHRY and CDR2 SYGVKD. V lost 4 bases, J lost 8 bases, and 12 bases lay in between. This CDR3 has 14 residues. CDR3 nucleotides: TGTGCCATCAGTGGGGGCGGAACGGATTCACCCCTCCACTTT. Protein: CAISGGGTDSPLHF.

This clone was seen more than once but under ten times. The chain uses TRBV6-5 and TRBJ1-1; TRBD1 matches 7 bases. The CDR3 sequence is 13 residues long. Per the germline V gene, CDR1 is MNHEY and CDR2 is SVGAGI. V lost 8 bases to trimming and J lost 0 bases; unmatched junction nucleotides: 3. The CDR3 DNA follows: TGTGCCAGCGGGACAGCCCTGAACACTGAAGCTTTCTTT. The encoded protein is CASGTALNTEAFF.

J is TRBJ2-3 and V is TRBV5-1; TRBD2 matches 10 bases. Germline CDR1 reads SGHRS; CDR2 reads YFSETQ. Trimming at V came to 3 bases and at J to 1 base, leaving 2 bases not matched to a gene. The CDR3 extends over 15 amino acids. The CDR3 sequence: CASSSTSGGTDTQYF. The CDR3 nucleotides are TGCGCCAGCAGCTCCACTAGCGGGGGCACAGATACGCAGTATTTT.

This clone showed up just a few times. This chain uses TRBV30 with TRBJ2-7, with 11 nucleotides matching TRBD2. The germline V gene has CDR1 GTSNPN and CDR2 SVGIG (reference sequence). V shed 5 bases, J shed 4 bases, and the junction held 4 bases outside the gene matches. The CDR3 length is 13 residues. This CDR3 reads CAWVAGGTYEQYF. The CDR3, as DNA: TGTGCCTGGGTAGCGGGAGGGACATACGAGCAGTACTTC.

The chain has TRBV6-1 and TRBJ2-2, with 11 bases fitting TRBD2. The CDR3 totals 15 residues. Looked up from germline, CDR1 is MNHNS and CDR2 is SASEGT. Unmatched junction bases numbered 5, after V lost 5 bases and J lost 6 bases. The CDR3 loop reads CASSKTSGAAGELFF. Here the CDR3 DNA reads TGTGCCAGCAGTAAGACTAGCGGGGCGGCCGGGGAGCTGTTTTTT.

The chain carries TRBV19 and TRBJ2-1; TRBD1 might be the D (6 bases). Trimming removed 4 bases at V and 4 bases at J, with 14 bases between. Looked up from germline, CDR1 is LNHDA and CDR2 is SQIVND (reference sequence). This CDR3 spans 15 amino acids. The CDR3 here is CASSTQQGLYNEQFF. CDR3 DNA: TGTGCCAGTAGTACCCAACAGGGTTTATACAATGAGCAGTTCTTC.

This clone occurred a few times. The chain has TRBV4-1 and TRBJ2-5, with D unclear. This CDR3 is 13 amino acids long. V dropped 1 base and J dropped 2 bases, with 5 bases sitting between them. CDR1 and CDR2 (germline): MGHRA, YSYEKL. This CDR3 reads CASSQALQETQYF. CDR3 sequence (DNA): TGCGCCAGCAGCCAAGCGCTACAAGAGACCCAGTACTTC.

In this sample, this clone turned up a few times. The rearrangement links TRBV30 to TRBJ1-2, with D possibly matching TRBD1 (5 bases). Germline V gives CDR1 GTSNPN, CDR2 SVGIG (reference sequence). The CDR3 is 15 amino acids. V lost 8 bases to trimming and J lost 3 bases, with 22 bases between them. The chain's CDR3 is CARESGAARHYGYTF. The CDR3 DNA is TGTGCCCGGGAGAGCGGGGCAGCTCGGCACTATGGCTACACCTTC.

The V gene is TRBV5-1, the J gene TRBJ1-1; D possibly corresponds to TRBD1 (6 bases). Trimming removed 5 bases at V and 2 bases at J, with 13 bases between. Germline assignment: CDR1 SGHRS and CDR2 YFSETQ. The CDR3 sequence is 14 residues long. The CDR3 spells CASSSGTTNTEAFF. DNA of the CDR3: TGCGCCAGCAGTTCCGGGACAACTAACACTGAAGCTTTCTTT.

With regard to this clone: Other DNA sequences in the sample encode the same CDR3. CDR3 loop: CSVEGTEGTEAFF. CDR3 coding DNA: TGCAGCGTTGAAGGGACCGAGGGCACTGAAGCTTTCTTT. The V and J genes are TRBV29-1 and TRBJ1-1; D call uncertain. Germline CDR1 SQVTM, CDR2 ANQGSEA. This CDR3 region has 13 residues. Trimming shortened V by 1 base and J by 4 bases, and 10 bases separated the two germline ends.

This clone was observed a few times. The genes are TRBV2 and TRBJ2-7; TRBD1 matches 7 bases. Germline V lookup: CDR1 SNHLY, CDR2 FYNNEI. The junction had 1 base not matched to a gene; V was cut back by 8 bases and J by 0 bases. The CDR3 sequence is 12 residues long. The CDR3 DNA is TGTGCCAGCGGGACAGCCTCCTACGAGCAGTACTTC. It yields the protein CASGTASYEQYF.

The rearrangement joins TRBV5-4 to TRBJ2-7; D ambiguous. With 3 bases removed from V and 7 bases from J, the gap between germline ends came to 14 bases. The CDR3 sequence is 13 residues long. Germline CDR1 SGHNT, CDR2 YYREEE (reference sequence). The CDR3 nucleotides read TGTGCCAGCAGCTCAGACGGGTTCGGGGAGCAGTACTTC. Encoded protein: CASSSDGFGEQYF.

This clone was recorded a few times. The chain uses TRBV30 and TRBJ1-3; D is undetermined. Germline CDR1 and CDR2: GTSNPN and SVGIG (reference sequence). The CDR3 runs 13 residues. V was clipped by 0 bases and J by 2 bases, with 5 bases between them. CDR3 protein: CAWSVITGNTIYF. The CDR3 DNA follows: TGTGCCTGGAGTGTAATAACTGGAAACACCATATATTTT.

The chain links TRBV30 to TRBJ1-1; D is ambiguous. Germline V gene lookup returns CDR1 GTSNPN and CDR2 SVGIG (reference sequence). V was pared by 0 bases and J by 1 base, with 6 bases between. The CDR3 totals 13 residues. The DNA for the CDR3 is TGTGCCTGGAGTGTGAGCCCGAACACTGAAGCTTTCTTT. It yields the protein CAWSVSPNTEAFF.

This clone was found a few times. The chain combines TRBV6-6 with TRBJ2-5; perhaps TRBD2 as D (5 bases). The CDR3 runs 13 residues. Germline values: CDR1 MNHNY, CDR2 SVGAGI (reference sequence). The V end was cut by 9 bases, the J end by 1 base, with 12 bases between. The CDR3 loop reads CASEPGIQETQYF. CDR3 nucleotides: TGTGCCAGTGAGCCCGGGATCCAAGAGACCCAGTACTTC.